The 3 T cell receptor beta chains presented below share a single source sample, sequenced in a study of cytomegalovirus exposure and HLA in healthy donors. This PCR relied on a set of 60 Vbeta primers and 13 Jbeta primers. Measured with immunoSEQ multiplex PCR; TCRdb has only the in-frame clones, and not every one. The data show about 150,000 clones, 65% to 90% seen once. Sequenced input: PBMCs. These receptors were collected from a woman aged 45-65 years in good health and CMV-seropositive.

The V call is TRBV7-6, the J call TRBJ2-3; D not certain. V gave up 5 bases and J gave up 2 bases, with 8 bases separating them. The germline V gene encodes CDR1 SGHVS and CDR2 FNYEAQ. CDR3 length: 13 amino acids. This CDR3 reads CASSKDNTDTQYF. The CDR3 bases are TGTGCCAGCAGCAAAGACAACACAGATACGCAGTATTTT.

The rearrangement links TRBV29-1 to TRBJ1-1; a weak D match, TRBD1 (6 bases). Looked up from germline, CDR1 is SQVTM and CDR2 is ANQGSEA. V was cut by 5 bases and J by 1 base, with 8 bases left in between. The CDR3 is 12 residues long. The CDR3, as DNA: TGCAGCGTTAACAGGGCGAACACTGAAGCTTTCTTT. Residues: CSVNRANTEAFF.

This chain connects TRBV6-9 to TRBJ1-5, with 9 bases aligning to TRBD1. Germline CDR1 reads MNHGY; CDR2 reads SVAAGI. Trimming removed 5 bases from V and 8 bases from J; junction bases left unmatched: 10. The CDR3 runs 15 residues. CDR3 in DNA: TGTGCCAGCAGTGACTCGGGACAGGGTAGGGAGCCCCAGCATTTT. This translates into CASSDSGQGREPQHF.